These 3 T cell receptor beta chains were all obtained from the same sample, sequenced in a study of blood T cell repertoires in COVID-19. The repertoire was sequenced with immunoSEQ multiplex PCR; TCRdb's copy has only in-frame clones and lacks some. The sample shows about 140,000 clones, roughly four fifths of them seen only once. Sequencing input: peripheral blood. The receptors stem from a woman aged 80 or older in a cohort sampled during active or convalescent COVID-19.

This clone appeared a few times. The CDR3 DNA reads TGTGCCAGCAGTTACATCCCCAAGGAGGTACAGAACACCGGGGAGCTGTTTTTT. Its translation: CASSYIPKEVQNTGELFF. The chain joins TRBV6-2 or TRBV6-3 to TRBJ2-2; D is possibly TRBD2 (5 bases). Germline V gene lookup returns CDR1 MNHEY and CDR2 SVGEGT. The length of the CDR3 is 18 residues. With 2 bases removed from V and 1 base from J, the gap between germline ends came to 17 bases.

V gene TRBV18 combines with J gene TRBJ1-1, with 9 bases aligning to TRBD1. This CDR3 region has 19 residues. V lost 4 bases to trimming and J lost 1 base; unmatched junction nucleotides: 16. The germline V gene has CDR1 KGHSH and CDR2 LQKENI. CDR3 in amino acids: CASSLRPTGGAVTNTEAFF. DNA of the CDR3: TGTGCCAGCTCACTGAGACCTACAGGGGGCGCGGTGACGAACACTGAAGCTTTCTTT.

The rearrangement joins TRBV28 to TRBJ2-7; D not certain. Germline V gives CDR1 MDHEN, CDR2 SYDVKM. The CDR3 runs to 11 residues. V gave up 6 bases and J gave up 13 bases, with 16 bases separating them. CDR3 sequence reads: CASSSPRVLYV. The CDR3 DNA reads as TGTGCCAGCAGCTCCCCTCGGGTCCTCTACGTC.